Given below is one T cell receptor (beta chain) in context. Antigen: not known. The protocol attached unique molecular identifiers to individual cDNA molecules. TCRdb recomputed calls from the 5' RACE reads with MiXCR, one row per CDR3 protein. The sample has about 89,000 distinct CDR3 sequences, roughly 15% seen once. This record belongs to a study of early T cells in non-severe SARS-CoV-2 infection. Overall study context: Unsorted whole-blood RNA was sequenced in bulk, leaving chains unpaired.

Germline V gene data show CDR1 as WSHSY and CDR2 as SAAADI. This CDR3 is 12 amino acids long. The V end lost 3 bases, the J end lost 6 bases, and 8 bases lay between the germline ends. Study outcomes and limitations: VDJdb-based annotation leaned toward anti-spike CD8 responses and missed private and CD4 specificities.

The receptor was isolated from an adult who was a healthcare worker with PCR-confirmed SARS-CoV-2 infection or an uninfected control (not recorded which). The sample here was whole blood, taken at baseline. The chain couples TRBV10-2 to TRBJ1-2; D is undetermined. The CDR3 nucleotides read TGCGCCAGCAGTGATTTCGGTGATGGCTACACCTTC. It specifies CASSDFGDGYTF.